This T cell receptor beta chain was observed in a study of Graves' ophthalmopathy and Graves' hyperthyroidism. TCR beta CDR3 regions were amplified from RNA transcripts. HTBI-primed RT-PCR formed the first round, and a multiplex PCR formed the second. TCRdb itself ran the multiplex PCR reads through MiXCR, one entry per CDR3 protein. The sample consists of 300,000 to 400,000 distinct CDR3 sequences, 17% of them appearing once. V shed 4 bases and J 3 bases; nucleotides not matched to a gene: 7. CDR3 length equals 18 residues. Germline loops: CDR1 PRHDT, CDR2 FYEKMQ (reference sequence). This receptor was taken from an adult woman with stable Graves' hyperthyroidism. The chain is built from TRBV13 and TRBJ2-6, with 12 bases identical to TRBD2. The specimen was peripheral blood. CDR3 in amino acids: CASSSETSGRLGANVLTF. CDR3 DNA: TGTGCCAGCAGCTCAGAGACTAGCGGGAGACTTGGGGCCAACGTCCTGACTTTC.